This passage covers 3 T cell receptor beta chains from one sample sequenced in a study of cytomegalovirus exposure and HLA in healthy donors. The study ran its PCR with 60 Vbeta and 13 Jbeta primers. The table came from immunoSEQ multiplex PCR; TCRdb's copy has only in-frame clones and leaves some out. The sample holds about 150,000 clones, roughly 72% seen once. The sample consisted of PBMCs. The receptors originated from a man younger than 40 in good health and CMV-seronegative.

The chain employs TRBV6-5 and TRBJ2-3; D remains unclear. This CDR3 has 14 amino acids. The germline V gene has CDR1 MNHEY and CDR2 SVGAGI. V was trimmed by 2 bases and J by 0 bases, leaving 6 bases between them. The CDR3 reads CASSYQTSTDTQYF. The CDR3 nucleotides are TGTGCCAGCAGTTACCAGACAAGCACAGATACGCAGTATTTT.

This clone was picked up a small number of times. V and J are TRBV19 and TRBJ2-7, with D tentatively TRBD2 (7 bases). This CDR3 has 15 residues. The germline gives CDR1 LNHDA, CDR2 SQIVND (reference sequence). V was clipped by 3 bases and J by 1 base, with 13 bases between them. The CDR3 DNA follows: TGTGCCAGTAGTATGCCGCGGGGGCCTTCCTACGAGCAGTACTTC. Translated: CASSMPRGPSYEQYF.

This clone was counted a few times. Other DNA sequences of this sample code for an identical CDR3. V gene TRBV6-5 combines with J gene TRBJ2-7; D is ambiguous. Germline values: CDR1 MNHEY, CDR2 SVGAGI. V was shortened by 6 bases and J by 2 bases, with 11 bases between the two germline ends. This CDR3 has 13 amino acids. CDR3: CASSLGRTYEQYF. The CDR3 DNA follows: TGTGCCAGCAGCCTAGGAAGAACCTACGAGCAGTACTTC.